These 10 T cell receptor beta chains share one sample of origin, sequenced in a study of blood T cell repertoires in COVID-19. The protocol was immunoSEQ multiplex PCR, while the TCRdb copy is restricted to in-frame clones and leaves out a portion. The top ten hold around 7% of the sample, which has roughly 250,000 clones, 83% seen once. Sequenced: peripheral blood. The receptors come from a woman between 45 and 65 years old with acute or convalescent COVID-19.

This chain connects TRBV28 to TRBJ1-1, with D tentatively TRBD1 (5 bases). V was clipped by 7 bases and J by 4 bases, with 7 bases between them. The CDR3 runs 11 residues. The V gene's germline CDR1 is MDHEN and CDR2 SYDVKM. The CDR3 coding sequence is TGTGCCAGCAAGGGGCTCACTGAAGCTTTCTTT. Protein product: CASKGLTEAFF.

The V call is TRBV4-2, the J call TRBJ1-1, with unresolved D. The V gene's germline CDR1 is LGHNA and CDR2 YNFKEQ. This CDR3 has 13 amino acids. V was clipped by 4 bases and J by 6 bases, with 12 bases between them. The CDR3 is CASSLTFSAEAFF. In DNA, the CDR3 is TGTGCCAGCAGCCTTACATTCTCTGCTGAAGCTTTCTTT.

The chain uses TRBV6-1 and TRBJ2-7, with TRBD1 matching 10 bases. V was clipped by 2 bases and J by 4 bases; unmatched bases: 8. Germline loops: CDR1 MNHNS, CDR2 SASEGT. The length of the CDR3 is 16 residues. The CDR3 is CASSEIGDRGAYEQYF. In nucleotides, the CDR3 is TGTGCCAGCAGTGAAATAGGGGACAGGGGTGCTTACGAGCAGTACTTC.

The rearrangement uses TRBV4-1 and TRBJ2-7; 9 bases match TRBD1. The CDR3 spans 14 residues. CDR1 is MGHRA, CDR2 YSYEKL, per germline. Trimming at V came to 4 bases and at J to 1 base, leaving 2 bases not matched to a gene. This CDR3 is CASSRGQGSYEQYF. DNA of the CDR3: TGCGCCAGCAGCCGAGGACAGGGGTCCTACGAGCAGTACTTC.

This chain connects TRBV29-1 to TRBJ1-1; the match to TRBD1 covers 7 bases. J gave up 4 bases and V 8 bases, and 10 bases lay outside the gene matches. The germline V gene has CDR1 SQVTM and CDR2 ANQGSEA. The CDR3 loop spans 13 amino acids. In DNA form, the CDR3 reads TGCAGCTCACTGACAGGGCTGGCCACTGAAGCTTTCTTT. Translated, it gives CSSLTGLATEAFF. Using reference TRBV29-1 and TRBJ1-1 for the parts outside the CDR3, the full variable domain is SAVISQKPSRDICQRGTSLTIQCQVDSQVTMMFWYRQQPGQSLTLIATANQGSEATYESGFVIDKFPISRPNLTFSTLTVSNMSPEDSSIYLCSSLTGLATEAFFGQGTRLTVV.

The rearrangement links TRBV28 to TRBJ1-4, with 11 bases lining up with TRBD1. The CDR3 has 14 amino acids. Germline CDR1 and CDR2: MDHEN and SYDVKM. V lost 7 bases and J lost 8; bases outside the gene matches: 6. The CDR3 protein is CASIAGTGGEKLFF. The DNA of the CDR3 is TGTGCCAGCATCGCCGGGACAGGGGGAGAAAAACTGTTTTTT.

The genes are TRBV18 and TRBJ1-1; no definite D call. CDR3 length: 14 amino acids. Trimming left V 6 bases short and J 1 base short, with 12 bases between. Looked up from germline, CDR1 is KGHSH and CDR2 is LQKENI. CDR3 region: CASSSGVGNTEAFF. In nucleotides, the CDR3 is TGTGCCAGCTCCTCCGGTGTCGGGAACACTGAAGCTTTCTTT.

The chain uses TRBV28 and TRBJ2-3; 9 positions agree with TRBD2. Germline lookup yields CDR1 MDHEN and CDR2 SYDVKM. This CDR3 spans 15 amino acids. With 5 bases clipped from V and 4 bases from J, the junction kept 7 bases outside the gene matches. This chain's CDR3 is CASSRLAGSPDTQYF. The CDR3 nucleotides read TGTGCCAGCAGTCGTCTAGCGGGATCCCCAGATACGCAGTATTTT.

The chain links TRBV12-3 or TRBV12-4 to TRBJ1-2; no definite D call. Trimming stripped 0 bases from V and 7 bases from J, with 9 bases between. The length of the CDR3 is 13 residues. The CDR3 protein is CASSLAITSGYTF. The CDR3 DNA follows: TGTGCCAGCAGTTTAGCGATCACGAGTGGCTACACCTTC.

V gene TRBV29-1 combines with J gene TRBJ1-1, with D possibly matching TRBD1 (5 bases). The germline V gene encodes CDR1 SQVTM and CDR2 ANQGSEA. V lost 7 bases to trimming and J lost 1 base, with 10 bases between them. The length of the CDR3 is 12 residues. The CDR3 nucleotides are TGCAGCGGAGGCGGGGCGAACACTGAAGCTTTCTTT. Translating it yields CSGGGANTEAFF.